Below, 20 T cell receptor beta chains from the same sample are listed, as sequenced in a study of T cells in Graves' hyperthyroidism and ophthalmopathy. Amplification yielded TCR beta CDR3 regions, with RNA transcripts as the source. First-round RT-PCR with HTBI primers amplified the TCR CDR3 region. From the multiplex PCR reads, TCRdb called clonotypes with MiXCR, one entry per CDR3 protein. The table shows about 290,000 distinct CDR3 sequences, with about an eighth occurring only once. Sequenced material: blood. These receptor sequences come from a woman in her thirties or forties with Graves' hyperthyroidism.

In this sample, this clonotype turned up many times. This CDR3 reads CASKGSLRGSGVHEQFF. CDR3 in DNA: TGTGCCAGCAAGGGTTCCCTAAGGGGCTCCGGAGTGCATGAGCAGTTCTTC. The genes are TRBV28 and TRBJ2-1, with a possible D match to TRBD1 (5 bases). The germline V gene encodes CDR1 MDHEN and CDR2 SYDVKM. This CDR3 contains 17 residues. Deletions cut 7 bases from V and 8 bases from J, with 27 bases between.

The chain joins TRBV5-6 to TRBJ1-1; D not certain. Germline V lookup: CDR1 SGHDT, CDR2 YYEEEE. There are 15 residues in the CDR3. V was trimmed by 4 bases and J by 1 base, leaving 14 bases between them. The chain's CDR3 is CASSRTGTENTEAFF. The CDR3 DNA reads TGTGCCAGCAGCCGGACTGGCACCGAGAACACTGAAGCTTTCTTT.

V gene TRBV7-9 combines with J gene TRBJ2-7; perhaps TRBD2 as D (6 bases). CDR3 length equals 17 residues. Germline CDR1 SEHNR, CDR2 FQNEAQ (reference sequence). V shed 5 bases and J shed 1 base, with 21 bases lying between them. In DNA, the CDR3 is TGTGCCAGCAGCGCCCCCCCGCTAGCGCATGTATCCTACGAGCAGTACTTC. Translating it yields CASSAPPLAHVSYEQYF.

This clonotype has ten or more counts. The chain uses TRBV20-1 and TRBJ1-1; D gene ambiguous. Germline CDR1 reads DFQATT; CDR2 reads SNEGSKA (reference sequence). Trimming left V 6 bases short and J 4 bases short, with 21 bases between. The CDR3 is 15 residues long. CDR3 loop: CSAPRRRKDGTEAFF. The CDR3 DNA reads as TGCAGTGCGCCAAGGAGGCGGAAAGATGGCACTGAAGCTTTCTTT.

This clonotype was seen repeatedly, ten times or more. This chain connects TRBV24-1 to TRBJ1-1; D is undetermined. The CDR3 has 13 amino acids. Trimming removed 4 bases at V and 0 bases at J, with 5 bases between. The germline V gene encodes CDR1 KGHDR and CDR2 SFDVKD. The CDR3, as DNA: TGTGCCACCAGTGACACAGTGAACACTGAAGCTTTCTTT. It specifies CATSDTVNTEAFF.

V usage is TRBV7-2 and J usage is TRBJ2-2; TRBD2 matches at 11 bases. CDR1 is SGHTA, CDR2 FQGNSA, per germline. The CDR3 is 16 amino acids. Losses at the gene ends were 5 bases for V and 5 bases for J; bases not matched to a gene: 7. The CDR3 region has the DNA TGTGCCAGCAGCGATATAGCGGGAGGGATAACCGGGGAGCTGTTTTTT. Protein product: CASSDIAGGITGELFF.

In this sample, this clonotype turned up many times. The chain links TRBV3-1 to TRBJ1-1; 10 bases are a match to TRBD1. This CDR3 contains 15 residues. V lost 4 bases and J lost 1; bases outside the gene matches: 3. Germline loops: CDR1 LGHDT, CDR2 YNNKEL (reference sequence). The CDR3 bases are TGTGCCAGCAGCCCCCGGGACAGGGGGAACACTGAAGCTTTCTTT. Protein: CASSPRDRGNTEAFF.

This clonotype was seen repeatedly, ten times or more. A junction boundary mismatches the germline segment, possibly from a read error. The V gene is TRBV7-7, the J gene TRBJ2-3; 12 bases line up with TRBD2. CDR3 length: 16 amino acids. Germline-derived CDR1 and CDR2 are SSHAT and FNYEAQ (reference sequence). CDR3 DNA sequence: TGTGCTAGCAGCCTCGGACTAGCGGGGCCCACAGATACGCAGTATTTT. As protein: CASSLGLAGPTDTQYF.

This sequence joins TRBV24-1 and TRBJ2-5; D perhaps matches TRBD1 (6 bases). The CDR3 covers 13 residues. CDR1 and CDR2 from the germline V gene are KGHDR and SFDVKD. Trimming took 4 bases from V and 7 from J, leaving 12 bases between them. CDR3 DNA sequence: TGTGCCACCAGTGACCTAACAGGGTCGACCCAGTACTTC. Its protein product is CATSDLTGSTQYF.

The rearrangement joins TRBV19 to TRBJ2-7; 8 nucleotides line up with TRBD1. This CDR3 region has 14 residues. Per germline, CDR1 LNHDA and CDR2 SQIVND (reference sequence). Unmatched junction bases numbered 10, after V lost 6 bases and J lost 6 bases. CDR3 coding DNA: TGTGCCAGTAGCAGGGGGCGCTGGGATCGCGAGCAGTACTTC. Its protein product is CASSRGRWDREQYF.

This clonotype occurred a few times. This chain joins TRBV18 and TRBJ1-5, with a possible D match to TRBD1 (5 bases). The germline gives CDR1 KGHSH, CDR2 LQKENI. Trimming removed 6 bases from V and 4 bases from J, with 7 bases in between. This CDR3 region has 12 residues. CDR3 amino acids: CASSTVNQPQHF. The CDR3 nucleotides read TGTGCCAGCTCGACAGTGAATCAGCCCCAGCATTTT.

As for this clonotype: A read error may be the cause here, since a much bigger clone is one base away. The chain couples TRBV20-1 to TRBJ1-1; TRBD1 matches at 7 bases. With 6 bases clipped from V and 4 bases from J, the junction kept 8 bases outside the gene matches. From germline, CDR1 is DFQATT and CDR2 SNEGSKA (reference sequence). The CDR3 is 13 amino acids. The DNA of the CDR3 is TGCAGTGCGGGCTACAGGGGTTTCACTGAAGCTTTCTTT. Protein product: CSAGYRGFTEAFF.

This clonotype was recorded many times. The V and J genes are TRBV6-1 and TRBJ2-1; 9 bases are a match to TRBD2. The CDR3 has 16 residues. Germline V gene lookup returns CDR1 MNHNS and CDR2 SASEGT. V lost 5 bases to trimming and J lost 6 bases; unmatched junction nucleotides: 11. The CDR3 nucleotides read TGTGCCAGCAGTTTAGGGGGGAGGCGGGGGGGCAATGAGCAGTTCTTC. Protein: CASSLGGRRGGNEQFF.

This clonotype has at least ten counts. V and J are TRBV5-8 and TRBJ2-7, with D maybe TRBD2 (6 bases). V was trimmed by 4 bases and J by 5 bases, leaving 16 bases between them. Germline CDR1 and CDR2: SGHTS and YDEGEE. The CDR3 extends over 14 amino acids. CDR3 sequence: CASSPRTGVHEQYF. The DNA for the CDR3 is TGTGCCAGCAGCCCCCGAACGGGGGTCCACGAGCAGTACTTC.

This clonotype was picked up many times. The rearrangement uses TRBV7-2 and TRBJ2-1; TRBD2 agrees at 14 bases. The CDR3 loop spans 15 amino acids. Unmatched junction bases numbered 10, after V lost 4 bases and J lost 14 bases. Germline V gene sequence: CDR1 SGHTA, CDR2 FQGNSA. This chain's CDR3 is CASSSGTSGGTTKFF. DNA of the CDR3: TGTGCCAGCAGCTCTGGGACTAGCGGGGGAACGACGAAGTTCTTC.

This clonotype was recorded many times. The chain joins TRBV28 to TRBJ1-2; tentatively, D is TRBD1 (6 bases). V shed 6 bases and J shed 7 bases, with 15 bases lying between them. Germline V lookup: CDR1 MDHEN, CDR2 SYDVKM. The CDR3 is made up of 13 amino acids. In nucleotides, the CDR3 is TGTGCCAGCAGCCCCGCGGGGGCGCTTGGCTACACCTTC. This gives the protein CASSPAGALGYTF.

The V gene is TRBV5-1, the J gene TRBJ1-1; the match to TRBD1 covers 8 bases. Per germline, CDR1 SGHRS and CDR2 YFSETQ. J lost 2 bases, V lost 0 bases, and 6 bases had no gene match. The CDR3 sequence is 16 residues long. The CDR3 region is CASSLVQQGGNTEAFF. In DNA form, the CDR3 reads TGCGCCAGCAGCTTGGTCCAACAGGGGGGAAACACTGAAGCTTTCTTT.

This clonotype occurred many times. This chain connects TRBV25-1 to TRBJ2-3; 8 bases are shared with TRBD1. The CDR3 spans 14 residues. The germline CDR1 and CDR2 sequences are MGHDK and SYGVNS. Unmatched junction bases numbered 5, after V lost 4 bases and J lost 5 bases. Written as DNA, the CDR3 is TGTGCCAGCAGTGGGACAGGGATTGTAGATACGCAGTATTTT. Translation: CASSGTGIVDTQYF.

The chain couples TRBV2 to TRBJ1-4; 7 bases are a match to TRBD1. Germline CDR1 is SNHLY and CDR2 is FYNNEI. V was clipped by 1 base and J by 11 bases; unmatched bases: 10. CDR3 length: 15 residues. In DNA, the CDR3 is TGTGCCAGCAGTGAAGTAACAGGGGCGTATGGTAAACTGTTTTTT. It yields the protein CASSEVTGAYGKLFF. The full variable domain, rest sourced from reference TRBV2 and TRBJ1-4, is EPEVTQTPSHQVTQMGQEVILRCVPISNHLYFYWYRQILGQKVEFLVSFYNNEISEKSEIFDDQFSVERPDGSNFTLKIRSTKLEDSAMYFCASSEVTGAYGKLFFGSGTQLSVL.

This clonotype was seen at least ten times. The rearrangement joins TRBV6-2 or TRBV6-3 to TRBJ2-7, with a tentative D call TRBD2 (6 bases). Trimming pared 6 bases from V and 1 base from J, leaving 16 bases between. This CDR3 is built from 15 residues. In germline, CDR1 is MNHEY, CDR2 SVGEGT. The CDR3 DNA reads TGTGCCAGCAGCTGGATGGCGGGACTTTCCTACGAGCAGTACTTC. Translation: CASSWMAGLSYEQYF.